The T cell receptor (beta chain) described here comes from a study of T cells after yellow fever vaccination. Findings of the study overall: Post-booster repertoires contained most primary-vaccination clones again (about 96% CD4, 88% CD8). The secondary T-cell response peaked on day 5, not day 15, but was weaker.

Trimming took 4 bases from V and 8 from J, leaving 9 bases between them. The CDR3 is 12 amino acids. In germline, CDR1 is LNHDA, CDR2 SQIVND (reference sequence). Worth noting for this clonotype: Its target is not known.

Universal primer sites and UMIs were introduced during 5'RACE template-switching synthesis of TCR cDNA. TCRdb independently ran MiXCR on the 5' RACE reads; one entry per CDR3 protein. The profile shows fewer than 650,000 distinct CDR3 sequences, 21% of them singletons. The material sequenced was PBMCs, taken roughly 20 days after the first yellow fever vaccination. The rearrangement joins TRBV19 to TRBJ2-1, with a tentative D call TRBD1 (5 bases). The TCR was taken from a man between 18 and 29 years old who received the YFV17D yellow fever vaccine. DNA for the CDR3: TGTGCCAGTAGTACTCAGGGCTATGAGCAGTTCTTC. The encoded protein is CASSTQGYEQFF.